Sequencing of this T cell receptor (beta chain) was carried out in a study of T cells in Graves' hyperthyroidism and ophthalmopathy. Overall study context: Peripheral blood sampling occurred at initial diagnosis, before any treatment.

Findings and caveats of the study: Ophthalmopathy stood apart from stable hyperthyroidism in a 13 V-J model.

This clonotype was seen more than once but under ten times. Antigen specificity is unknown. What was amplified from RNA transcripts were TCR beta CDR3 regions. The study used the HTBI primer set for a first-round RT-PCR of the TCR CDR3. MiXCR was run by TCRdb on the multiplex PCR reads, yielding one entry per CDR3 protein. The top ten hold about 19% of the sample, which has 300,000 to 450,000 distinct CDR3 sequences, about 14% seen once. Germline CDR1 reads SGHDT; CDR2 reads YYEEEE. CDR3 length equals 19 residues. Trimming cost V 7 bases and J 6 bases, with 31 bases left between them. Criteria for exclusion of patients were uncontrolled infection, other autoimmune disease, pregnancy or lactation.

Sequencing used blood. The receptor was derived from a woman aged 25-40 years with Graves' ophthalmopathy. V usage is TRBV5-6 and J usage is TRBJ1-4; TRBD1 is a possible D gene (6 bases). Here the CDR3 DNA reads TGTGCCAGCCGCACACTGCGAAACAGGGTCCAAGGAGGAGATGAAAAACTGTTTTTT. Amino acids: CASRTLRNRVQGGDEKLFF. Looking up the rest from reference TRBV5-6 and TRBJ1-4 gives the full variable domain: DAGVTQSPTHLIKTRGQQVTLRCSPKSGHDTVSWYQQALGQGPQFIFQYYEEEERQRGNFPDRFSGHQFPNYSSELNVNALLLGDSALYLCASRTLRNRVQGGDEKLFFGSGTQLSVL.